The rows below give T cell receptor beta chains drawn from one sample of a study of molecular identifiers for immune sequencing clone quantification. TCRdb re-analysed the PCR reads in MiXCR, keeping a single row per CDR3 protein. Among about 510,000 distinct CDR3 sequences listed, about a fifth were seen once. Sequencing was performed on naive CD8+ T cells from blood, with Jurkat cell RNA spiked in. All receptors come from a human donor in good health. Some libraries in this study had Jurkat cell RNA spiked in. CDR3s include the opening cysteine and the closing phenylalanine or tryptophan. The D gene is left open where the match is weak. Size is stated for part of the rows, as once, few or many counts, or as a class when the clone is expanded.

v_call: TRBV27; d_call: .; j_call: TRBJ2-6; clone_size: many; cdr3_nt: TGTGCCAGCAGTGTGATGTCTGGGGCCAACGTCCTGACTTTC; cdr3_aa: CASSVMSGANVLTF
v_call: TRBV10-2; d_call: TRBD2; j_call: TRBJ2-3; clone_size: many; cdr3_nt: TGCGCCAGCAGAGAAGGGACTAGCCTAAGCACAGATACGCAGTATTTT; cdr3_aa: CASREGTSLSTDTQYF
v_call: TRBV9; d_call: TRBD1; j_call: TRBJ1-2; clone_size: few; cdr3_nt: TGTGCCAGCAGCGTAGTCGGAGACAGGGACCATGGCTACACCTTC; cdr3_aa: CASSVVGDRDHGYTF
v_call: TRBV30; d_call: .; j_call: TRBJ1-2; clone_size: .; cdr3_nt: TGTGCCTGGAGTTCGGGGGCAGATGGCTACACCTTC; cdr3_aa: CAWSSGADGYTF
v_call: TRBV20-1; d_call: .; j_call: TRBJ2-5; clone_size: many; cdr3_nt: TGCAGTGCTATAGAGGATCATTTCGAAGAGACCCAGTACTTC; cdr3_aa: CSAIEDHFEETQYF
v_call: TRBV11-2; d_call: .; j_call: TRBJ2-3; clone_size: few; cdr3_nt: TGTGCCAGCACCCTCGGGAATCCGGCAGATACGCAGTATTTT; cdr3_aa: CASTLGNPADTQYF
v_call: TRBV4-1; d_call: .; j_call: TRBJ2-7; clone_size: .; cdr3_nt: TGCGCCAGCGGCCGAGGGGCCTCCTACGAGCAGTACTTC; cdr3_aa: CASGRGASYEQYF
v_call: TRBV20-1; d_call: TRBD2; j_call: TRBJ2-5; clone_size: few; cdr3_nt: TGCAATGCAGAGACGAGACTAGCGGACTGGGAGTACTTC; cdr3_aa: CNAETRLADWEYF
v_call: TRBV19; d_call: .; j_call: TRBJ2-7; clone_size: many; cdr3_nt: TGTGCCAGTAGTATTGAGGGGAATGGAGAGCAGTACTTC; cdr3_aa: CASSIEGNGEQYF
v_call: TRBV6-5; d_call: TRBD1; j_call: TRBJ1-2; clone_size: few; cdr3_nt: TGTGCCAGCAGTTATGGGGACAGGGTCTATGGCTACACCTTC; cdr3_aa: CASSYGDRVYGYTF
v_call: TRBV6-5; d_call: TRBD2; j_call: TRBJ2-7; clone_size: many; cdr3_nt: TGTGCCAGCGGACTAGCGGGAGCGGTCGAGCAGTACTTC; cdr3_aa: CASGLAGAVEQYF
v_call: TRBV5-1; d_call: TRBD2; j_call: TRBJ2-5; clone_size: .; cdr3_nt: TGCGCCAGCAGCTATCTACGTGGACTAGCGGGAGGTTCCGAGACCCAGTACTTC; cdr3_aa: CASSYLRGLAGGSETQYF
v_call: TRBV14; d_call: .; j_call: TRBJ1-2; clone_size: .; cdr3_nt: TGTGCCAGCAGCCAAGAGAGGTTCGGGTTGAGAGGCTACACCTTC; cdr3_aa: CASSQERFGLRGYTF
v_call: TRBV15; d_call: TRBD2; j_call: TRBJ2-3; clone_size: few; cdr3_nt: TGTGTCACCAGCAGCGAGATTATAGCGGGGTCCACAGATACGCAGTATTTT; cdr3_aa: CVTSSEIIAGSTDTQYF
v_call: TRBV7-6; d_call: .; j_call: TRBJ2-5; clone_size: many; cdr3_nt: TGTGCCAGCAGCCCCCCCGGGACTGCTTTAGCCGGGTCAGAGACCCAGTACTTC; cdr3_aa: CASSPPGTALAGSETQYF
v_call: TRBV12-3/TRBV12-4; d_call: TRBD1; j_call: TRBJ2-1; clone_size: .; cdr3_nt: TGTGCCAGCGGTACAGGGGGCGCTGGAGTCAATGAGCAGTTCTTC; cdr3_aa: CASGTGGAGVNEQFF
v_call: TRBV12-3/TRBV12-4; d_call: .; j_call: TRBJ2-2; clone_size: .; cdr3_nt: TGTGCCAGCAGTTTAGCCCTCAAAATAAACACCGGGGAGCTGTTTTTT; cdr3_aa: CASSLALKINTGELFF
v_call: TRBV7-9; d_call: TRBD1; j_call: TRBJ1-2; clone_size: few; cdr3_nt: TGTGCCAGCAGCTGGGGACAGGCTACTAACTATGGCTACACCTTC; cdr3_aa: CASSWGQATNYGYTF
v_call: TRBV11-3; d_call: TRBD1; j_call: TRBJ2-1; clone_size: .; cdr3_nt: TGTGCCAGCAGCGGGACAGATTACAATGAGCAGTTCTTC; cdr3_aa: CASSGTDYNEQFF
v_call: TRBV4-3; d_call: TRBD1; j_call: TRBJ1-2; clone_size: few; cdr3_nt: TGCGCCAGCAGCCAAGAAGAAGATGGATGGACAGGGGTTCAGGGGTATGGCTACACCTTC; cdr3_aa: CASSQEEDGWTGVQGYGYTF
v_call: TRBV20-1; d_call: .; j_call: TRBJ2-7; clone_size: many; cdr3_nt: TGCAGTGCTAGGCCTTTCTCAGGGGCCTACTACGAGCAGTACTTC; cdr3_aa: CSARPFSGAYYEQYF
v_call: TRBV11-2; d_call: TRBD1; j_call: TRBJ1-4; clone_size: few; cdr3_nt: TGTGCCAGCAGCTCTACGGGACAGGGAGTTCCTAATGAAAAACTGTTTTTT; cdr3_aa: CASSSTGQGVPNEKLFF
v_call: TRBV2; d_call: .; j_call: TRBJ1-5; clone_size: many; cdr3_nt: TGTGCCAGCAGTGAGGGGTGGCCTGGCAATCAGCCCCAGCATTTT; cdr3_aa: CASSEGWPGNQPQHF
v_call: TRBV4-3; d_call: TRBD1; j_call: TRBJ2-1; clone_size: .; cdr3_nt: TGCGCCAGCAGCCCATCAGGGACAGGGCACTACAATGAGCAGTTCTTC; cdr3_aa: CASSPSGTGHYNEQFF
v_call: TRBV11-2; d_call: .; j_call: TRBJ2-3; clone_size: few; cdr3_nt: TGTGCCAGCAGCTTTTCTTCAGCGGGGCAGTATTTT; cdr3_aa: CASSFSSAGQYF
v_call: TRBV7-9; d_call: .; j_call: TRBJ2-7; clone_size: many; cdr3_nt: TGTGCCAGCAGCCCAAAAGGGACGGCCGAGCAGTACTTC; cdr3_aa: CASSPKGTAEQYF
v_call: TRBV7-9; d_call: TRBD2; j_call: TRBJ2-3; clone_size: .; cdr3_nt: TGTGCCAGCAGCCAATTAGCGGGATTCACAGATACGCAGTATTTT; cdr3_aa: CASSQLAGFTDTQYF
v_call: TRBV30; d_call: TRBD2; j_call: TRBJ2-1; clone_size: .; cdr3_nt: TGTGCCTGGGGACTCGGGGACTACCTGGGTAATGAGCAGTTCTTC; cdr3_aa: CAWGLGDYLGNEQFF
v_call: TRBV11-2; d_call: TRBD2; j_call: TRBJ2-3; clone_size: many; cdr3_nt: TGTGCCAGCAGCTTAGTTTTAGCGGGTAACGCAGATACGCAGTATTTT; cdr3_aa: CASSLVLAGNADTQYF
v_call: TRBV5-4; d_call: .; j_call: TRBJ1-1; clone_size: .; cdr3_nt: TGTGCCAGCAGCTTGGGAGAGGCGGAACCGAATTGGGACACTGAAGCTTTCTTT; cdr3_aa: CASSLGEAEPNWDTEAFF
v_call: TRBV5-4; d_call: .; j_call: TRBJ1-1; clone_size: many; cdr3_nt: TGTGCCAGCAGCCCCCAGGACGATCAGAACACTGAAGCTTTCTTT; cdr3_aa: CASSPQDDQNTEAFF
v_call: TRBV7-2; d_call: .; j_call: TRBJ2-3; clone_size: few; cdr3_nt: TGTGCCAGCAGCTTAGATCTAGGGGCAGATACGCAGTATTTT; cdr3_aa: CASSLDLGADTQYF
v_call: TRBV15; d_call: .; j_call: TRBJ2-4; clone_size: many; cdr3_nt: TGTGCCACTACCAGTGGGGGTACCAACATTCAGTACTTC; cdr3_aa: CATTSGGTNIQYF
v_call: TRBV7-8; d_call: .; j_call: TRBJ1-5; clone_size: few; cdr3_nt: TGTGCCAGCAGCGTGCTTGAGAGCAATCAGCCCCAGCATTTT; cdr3_aa: CASSVLESNQPQHF
v_call: TRBV24-1; d_call: .; j_call: TRBJ2-3; clone_size: many; cdr3_nt: TGTGCCACCAGCAGTAGACAGGAAGCAGATACGCAGTATTTT; cdr3_aa: CATSSRQEADTQYF
v_call: TRBV4-3; d_call: .; j_call: TRBJ1-2; clone_size: .; cdr3_nt: TGCGCCAGCAGCCAAGACCAGCAAACCTATGGCTGCACCTTC; cdr3_aa: CASSQDQQTYGCTF
v_call: TRBV20-1; d_call: .; j_call: TRBJ1-5; clone_size: .; cdr3_nt: TGCAGTGCTATTTGCACCTTATCGGGGCCCCCTAATCAGCCCCAGCATTTT; cdr3_aa: CSAICTLSGPPNQPQHF
v_call: TRBV7-9; d_call: .; j_call: TRBJ1-1; clone_size: many; cdr3_nt: TGTGCCAGCAGCTCCGATTACACTGAAGCTTTCTTT; cdr3_aa: CASSSDYTEAFF
v_call: TRBV7-9; d_call: .; j_call: TRBJ2-1; clone_size: .; cdr3_nt: TGTGCCAGCAGCTCCGCCGGGATCCCCGCCTACAATGAGCAGTTCTTC; cdr3_aa: CASSSAGIPAYNEQFF
v_call: TRBV9; d_call: .; j_call: TRBJ2-3; clone_size: .; cdr3_nt: TGTGCCAGCAGCCCCTCGGGACTCCCCACAGATACGCAGTATTTT; cdr3_aa: CASSPSGLPTDTQYF
v_call: TRBV5-5; d_call: TRBD1; j_call: TRBJ2-7; clone_size: few; cdr3_nt: TGTGCCAGCAGCAACCTACAGGGGACCTACGAGCAGTACTTC; cdr3_aa: CASSNLQGTYEQYF
v_call: TRBV20-1; d_call: .; j_call: TRBJ2-1; clone_size: .; cdr3_nt: TGCAGTGCTAGAGATTTGAAGGCGCCCTACAATGAGCAGTTCTTC; cdr3_aa: CSARDLKAPYNEQFF
v_call: TRBV3-1; d_call: TRBD1; j_call: TRBJ2-3; clone_size: .; cdr3_nt: TGTGCCAGCAGCCAAGTCATCCGGGACAGTTTCTTTTGGCAGTATTTT; cdr3_aa: CASSQVIRDSFFWQYF
v_call: TRBV4-3; d_call: .; j_call: TRBJ2-1; clone_size: few; cdr3_nt: TGCGCCAGCAGCCAAGCGGCCGCGTTTCCTGAGCAGTTCTTC; cdr3_aa: CASSQAAAFPEQFF
v_call: TRBV19; d_call: TRBD1; j_call: TRBJ2-7; clone_size: .; cdr3_nt: TGTGCCAGTAGTATTAAAGGACAGGGGCCCTACGAGCAGTACTTC; cdr3_aa: CASSIKGQGPYEQYF
v_call: TRBV4-1; d_call: .; j_call: TRBJ2-7; clone_size: few; cdr3_nt: TGCGCCAGCAGCCTCACGACCGGGGGCACCTACGAGCAGTACTTC; cdr3_aa: CASSLTTGGTYEQYF
v_call: TRBV9; d_call: .; j_call: TRBJ2-5; clone_size: .; cdr3_nt: TGTGCCAGCAGCGTTGGGGGGAACGAGGTGGAGACCCAGTACTTC; cdr3_aa: CASSVGGNEVETQYF
v_call: TRBV28; d_call: .; j_call: TRBJ2-7; clone_size: .; cdr3_nt: TGTGCCAGCAGTGACCATCCCTCAGGGAGGGGGTACGAGCAGTACTTC; cdr3_aa: CASSDHPSGRGYEQYF
v_call: TRBV7-6; d_call: .; j_call: TRBJ2-6; clone_size: .; cdr3_nt: TGTGCCGGCAGCTATATAATTAGCGCGACTGGGGCCAACGTCCTGACTTTC; cdr3_aa: CAGSYIISATGANVLTF
v_call: TRBV7-2; d_call: .; j_call: TRBJ1-2; clone_size: many; cdr3_nt: TGTGCCAGCAGTTCAACAGGACGCTATGGCTACACCTTC; cdr3_aa: CASSSTGRYGYTF